This TCR beta chain stems from a study of T cell responses to AZD1222 COVID-19 vaccine. On this clone: Its antigen is unknown.

Study-level results: Clonal diversity may have been underestimated in mostly white British donors. Among vaccine-associated CD4 TCRs, coverage spanned spike, with dominance at 160-218 and 743-854.

TCRdb keeps only in-frame clones here, not all; method: immunoSEQ multiplex PCR. The table includes approximately 100,000 clones, 89% detected once. Germline lookup yields CDR1 SNHLY and CDR2 FYNNEI. The V and J ends lost 6 bases and 6 bases respectively, with 11 bases between them. The length of the CDR3 is 13 residues. Sequenced material: peripheral blood, taken on day 0 of AZD1222 vaccination. This chain joins TRBV2 and TRBJ1-4; D remains unclear. The sequence derives from an adult in good health. The DNA for the CDR3 is TGTGCCAGCAGCGCGACGGGGTATGAAAAACTGTTTTTT. Its protein is CASSATGYEKLFF.